This T cell receptor (beta chain) came from a study of beta chain features in type 1 diabetes. Study observations and caveats: An over-representation of cells with high TCR expression could result from cDNA sequencing.

The CDR3 is 13 amino acids. The trim removed 4 bases at V and 4 bases at J, leaving 3 bases unmatched. Germline CDR1 and CDR2: MNHEY and SMNVEV (reference sequence). The authors reverse transcribed all of the isolated RNA, so sequencing captured expressed TCRB transcripts. The method was immunoSEQ multiplex PCR; TCRdb's version includes in-frame clones alone and lacks a portion of them. The top ten clones hold roughly 2.5% of a sample with approximately 150,000 clones, approximately 9.1% of them seen once. In regard to this clone: Its matching antigen is unknown.

The chain employs TRBV27 and TRBJ1-2, with 7 nucleotides matching TRBD1. This TCR was recovered from a woman younger than 35 in good health. Sample: central memory CD4+ T cells from blood. The CDR3 loop is CASSYRDSYGYTF. As DNA, the CDR3 is TGTGCCAGCAGTTACAGGGACAGCTATGGCTACACCTTC.